This passage covers 29 T cell receptor beta chains from one sample sequenced in a study of T-cell memory formation after mild COVID-19. TCRdb used MiXCR to reprocess the 5' RACE reads, holding one entry per CDR3 protein. The sample lists around 210,000 distinct CDR3 sequences, over 7.5% seen once, with roughly 4% in the top ten. What was sequenced was PBMCs or a T cell subset sorted from them (not recorded which). These receptors originate from a man between 18 and 35 years old who had mild COVID-19 (a few samples of this study predate the infection). Cell type and time point are not known.

This clonotype was seen ten or more times. This chain uses TRBV28 with TRBJ2-5, with D possibly matching TRBD1 (5 bases). The CDR3 has 16 residues. V was trimmed by 1 base and J by 5 bases, leaving 17 bases between them. Germline CDR1 and CDR2: MDHEN and SYDVKM. The CDR3 is CASSLYRRARVETQYF. CDR3 nucleotide sequence: TGTGCCAGCAGTTTATATCGCAGGGCCCGGGTGGAGACCCAGTACTTC. Full variable domain (rest looked up from reference TRBV28 and TRBJ2-5): DVKVTQSSRYLVKRTGEKVFLECVQDMDHENMFWYRQDPGLGLRLIYFSYDVKMKEKGDIPEGYSVSREKKERFSLILESASTNQTSMYLCASSLYRRARVETQYFGPGTRLLVL.

The genes are TRBV12-3 or TRBV12-4 and TRBJ1-2; a possible D gene is TRBD1 (6 bases). The CDR3 loop spans 14 amino acids. The V and J ends lost 8 bases and 0 bases respectively, with 13 bases between them. This CDR3 is CASGNREANYGYTF. CDR3 DNA sequence: TGTGCCAGCGGTAACAGGGAAGCTAACTATGGCTACACCTTC.

This clonotype was seen more than once but under ten times. This rearrangement joins TRBV28 to TRBJ1-4; D unresolved. This CDR3 is built from 15 residues. Germline V lookup: CDR1 MDHEN, CDR2 SYDVKM. V lost 3 bases and J lost 2, with 10 bases in between. CDR3 DNA sequence: TGTGCCAGCAGTTTTACCCGGCCCACTAATGAAAAACTGTTTTTT. Its translation is CASSFTRPTNEKLFF. Variable domain in full (rest from reference TRBV28 and TRBJ1-4): DVKVTQSSRYLVKRTGEKVFLECVQDMDHENMFWYRQDPGLGLRLIYFSYDVKMKEKGDIPEGYSVSREKKERFSLILESASTNQTSMYLCASSFTRPTNEKLFFGSGTQLSVL.

This clonotype was recorded many times. The DNA of the CDR3 is TGCGCCAGCAGCCAAGGTCACGGGGGGTACTACAATGAGCAGTTCTTC. It specifies CASSQGHGGYYNEQFF. The chain employs TRBV4-3 and TRBJ2-1, with 7 bases lining up with TRBD2. The V gene's germline CDR1 is LGHNA and CDR2 YSLEER. The CDR3 has 16 residues. V lost 1 base, J lost 3 bases, and 6 bases stayed unmatched.

This clonotype came up a few times. This sequence joins TRBV7-3 and TRBJ2-2; 7 bases match TRBD1. This CDR3 is 15 amino acids long. V trimming: 6 bases; J trimming: 5 bases; junction bases outside the gene matches: 9. Germline V gene data show CDR1 as SGHTA and CDR2 as FQGTGA. CDR3 loop: CASSIDRVGTGELFF. The CDR3 region has the DNA TGTGCCAGCAGTATAGACAGGGTTGGAACCGGGGAGCTGTTTTTT.

This clonotype was recorded many times. The chain joins TRBV7-2 to TRBJ1-3; D gene ambiguous. Looked up from germline, CDR1 is SGHTA and CDR2 is FQGNSA. V lost 1 base, J lost 7 bases, and 14 bases lay in between. The CDR3 is made up of 15 amino acids. The CDR3 nucleotides are TGTGCCAGCAGCTTAGTGAGGGCGAGCGAGAACACCATATATTTT. Protein: CASSLVRASENTIYF.

The chain joins TRBV29-1 to TRBJ2-7; either TRBD1 or TRBD2 may fit D (6 bases each). From germline, CDR1 is SQVTM and CDR2 ANQGSEA. V lost 6 bases to trimming and J lost 3 bases, with 24 bases between them. The CDR3 spans 16 residues. CDR3 coding DNA: TGCAGCGTGGAGGGGGGACTTACAGGGTCGAGCTACGAGCAGTACTTC. Its translation: CSVEGGLTGSSYEQYF.

Many counts were recorded for this clonotype. The V and J genes are TRBV4-2 and TRBJ2-5, with D perhaps TRBD2 (5 bases). Deletions cut 0 bases from V and 5 bases from J, with 13 bases between. This CDR3 has 15 amino acids. Germline V CDR1 and CDR2: LGHNA, YNFKEQ. CDR3 coding DNA: TGTGCCAGCAGCCAAGACCTCCCCAGGAGGGAGACCCAGTACTTC. Amino acids: CASSQDLPRRETQYF.

This clonotype turned up a few times. The V and J genes are TRBV6-6 and TRBJ1-1, with unresolved D. Trimming removed 6 bases from V and 4 bases from J, with 9 bases in between. The CDR3 contains 12 residues. The germline V gene encodes CDR1 MNHNY and CDR2 SVGAGI (reference sequence). The CDR3 region is CASSPGRTEAFF. CDR3 nucleotide sequence: TGTGCCAGCAGCCCGGGCCGCACTGAAGCTTTCTTT.

In this sample, this clonotype turned up a few times. J is TRBJ1-1 and V is TRBV20-1; 7 bases fit TRBD1. Germline values: CDR1 DFQATT, CDR2 SNEGSKA (reference sequence). This CDR3 region has 14 residues. CDR3 DNA: TGCAGAGCTGACAGGGATGCCATGAACACTGAAGCTTTCTTT. It specifies CRADRDAMNTEAFF.

The chain joins TRBV4-2 to TRBJ2-3, with 9 positions matching TRBD2. V was clipped by 4 bases and J by 0 bases; unmatched bases: 11. Germline values: CDR1 LGHNA, CDR2 YNFKEQ. This CDR3 region has 18 residues. CDR3 sequence (DNA): TGTGCCAGCAGCCGGTGGGTAGCGGGGGAATCTAGCACAGATACGCAGTATTTT. This sequence encodes CASSRWVAGESSTDTQYF.

J is TRBJ2-7 and V is TRBV6-1; D gene uncertain. V lost 4 bases and J 2 bases, leaving 9 bases between the germline ends. The CDR3 runs 13 residues. Germline V gene sequence: CDR1 MNHNS, CDR2 SASEGT. CDR3 DNA: TGTGCCAGCAGTGCCAGGATGGCCTACGAGCAGTACGTC. Translation gives CASSARMAYEQYV.

The chain couples TRBV6-5 to TRBJ2-2; the D is unclear. Trimming removed 5 bases from V and 5 bases from J, with 12 bases in between. The CDR3 contains 14 residues. The germline V gene has CDR1 MNHEY and CDR2 SVGAGI. The CDR3 nucleotides read TGTGCCAGCAGTACACCCTTCGGGACCGGGGAGCTGTTTTTT. Protein product: CASSTPFGTGELFF.

The chain links TRBV10-3 to TRBJ1-5, with TRBD1 as a possible D gene (6 bases). Per germline, CDR1 ENHRY and CDR2 SYGVKD. The V end was cut by 8 bases, the J end by 4 bases, with 15 bases between. The CDR3 covers 14 residues. CDR3 DNA: TGTGCCATCTCGCAACCGGGGGCAAATCAGCCCCAGCATTTT. This gives the protein CAISQPGANQPQHF.

This chain uses TRBV9 with TRBJ2-2, with a possible D match to TRBD1 (6 bases). V lost 4 bases and J lost 3, with 13 bases in between. Germline V gives CDR1 SGDLS, CDR2 YYNGEE. This CDR3 is built from 15 residues. The chain's CDR3 is CASSLQGRDTGELFF. The CDR3 nucleotides read TGTGCCAGCAGCTTACAGGGTAGGGACACCGGGGAGCTGTTTTTT. The entire variable domain, with the rest obtained from reference TRBV9 and TRBJ2-2, is as follows: DSGVTQTPKHLITATGQRVTLRCSPRSGDLSVYWYQQSLDQGLQFLIQYYNGEERAKGNILERFSAQQFPDLHSELNLSSLELGDSALYFCASSLQGRDTGELFFGEGSRLTVL.

V and J are TRBV7-2 and TRBJ1-2; TRBD1 aligns across 7 bases. Losses at the gene ends were 0 bases for V and 8 bases for J; bases not matched to a gene: 6. CDR3 length: 14 residues. Germline V CDR1 and CDR2: SGHTA, FQGNSA. CDR3 sequence: CASSLARTGVGYTF. DNA for the CDR3: TGTGCCAGCAGCTTAGCAAGAACAGGGGTGGGCTACACCTTC. Full variable domain (missing parts from reference TRBV7-2 and TRBJ1-2): GAGVSQSPSNKVTEKGKDVELRCDPISGHTALYWYRQSLGQGLEFLIYFQGNSAPDKSGLPSDRFSAERTGGSVSTLTIQRTQQEDSAVYLCASSLARTGVGYTFGSGTRLTVV.

The V gene is TRBV6-6, the J gene TRBJ1-4; the D gene is possibly TRBD1 (6 bases). The CDR3 runs 14 residues. The V end lost 10 bases, the J end lost 7 bases, and 19 bases lay between the germline ends. Germline V gives CDR1 MNHNY, CDR2 SVGAGI (reference sequence). Here the CDR3 reads CATRGQSGSEKLFF. The CDR3 DNA follows: TGTGCCACCCGAGGACAGTCCGGAAGTGAAAAACTGTTTTTT.

This clonotype was counted a few times. The chain recombines TRBV29-1 with TRBJ1-1; 8 bases are shared with TRBD1. The CDR3 totals 14 residues. V shed 3 bases, J shed 11 bases, and the junction held 14 bases outside the gene matches. Germline CDR1 is SQVTM and CDR2 is ANQGSEA. The CDR3 here is CSVEHGTGNILAFF. CDR3 coding DNA: TGCAGCGTTGAGCACGGGACAGGAAACATTTTGGCTTTCTTT.

The gene calls are TRBV20-1 and TRBJ1-6; 9 nucleotides align to TRBD1. The germline CDR1 and CDR2 sequences are DFQATT and SNEGSKA (reference sequence). CDR3 size: 16 residues. V gave up 5 bases and J gave up 11 bases; unmatched junction bases: 16. This CDR3 is CSAASGTGRTLTPLHF. The CDR3 nucleotides are TGCAGTGCTGCCTCCGGGACAGGGCGGACCCTAACACCCCTCCACTTT.

Only a few counts were recorded for this clonotype. J is TRBJ2-2 and V is TRBV12-3 or TRBV12-4, with a possible D match to TRBD2 (5 bases). The CDR3 spans 15 residues. Trimming pared 6 bases from V and 4 bases from J, leaving 15 bases between. This CDR3 reads CASSPPGRGTGELFF. CDR3 sequence (DNA): TGTGCCAGCAGCCCTCCTGGTCGGGGCACCGGGGAGCTGTTTTTT.

This chain uses TRBV5-1 with TRBJ2-2; TRBD2 matches 14 bases. Germline loops: CDR1 SGHRS, CDR2 YFSETQ. Losses at the gene ends were 4 bases for V and 2 bases for J; bases not matched to a gene: 7. CDR3 length: 18 residues. The CDR3 nucleotides read TGCGCCAGCAGCGCGGGACTAGCGGGGGCCCGAAACACCGGGGAGCTGTTTTTT. Translation gives CASSAGLAGARNTGELFF.

This clonotype occurred many times. The chain carries TRBV25-1 and TRBJ2-5; D ambiguous. The V and J ends lost 1 base and 4 bases respectively, with 4 bases between them. CDR3 length: 12 residues. Germline V gene sequence: CDR1 MGHDK, CDR2 SYGVNS. The CDR3, as DNA: TGTGCCAGCAGTGAATCCCCAGAGACCCAGTACTTC. Translated, it gives CASSESPETQYF.

V gene TRBV7-6 combines with J gene TRBJ2-1; D possibly corresponds to TRBD2 (6 bases). V was shortened by 5 bases and J by 9 bases, with 20 bases between the two germline ends. From germline, CDR1 is SGHVS and CDR2 FNYEAQ. This CDR3 has 15 amino acids. The CDR3 loop reads CASSHRGAAGSEQFF. In nucleotides, the CDR3 is TGTGCCAGCAGCCACCGGGGCGCCGCGGGGAGTGAGCAGTTCTTC.

This clonotype showed up just a few times. The genes are TRBV9 and TRBJ1-2; D perhaps matches TRBD1 (5 bases). Germline CDR1 and CDR2: SGDLS and YYNGEE. The V gene lost 0 bases and the J gene lost 7 bases, with 13 bases spanning the gap. The length of the CDR3 is 14 residues. The CDR3 spells CASSVEAGGVGYTF. In DNA form, the CDR3 reads TGTGCCAGCAGCGTAGAGGCCGGGGGTGTTGGCTACACCTTC.

In this sample, this clonotype turned up a few times. J is TRBJ2-1 and V is TRBV30; 7 bases are shared with TRBD1. The germline CDR1 and CDR2 sequences are GTSNPN and SVGIG (reference sequence). The V segment lost 5 bases and the J segment 3 bases; nucleotides outside the gene matches: 7. The CDR3 is 14 residues long. The DNA of the CDR3 is TGTGCCTGGGGGACGACAGGGTACTACAATGAGCAGTTCTTC. This encodes CAWGTTGYYNEQFF. Together with reference TRBV30 and TRBJ2-1, the CDR3 gives the full variable domain: SQTIHQWPATLVQPVGSPLSLECTVEGTSNPNLYWYRQAAGRGLQLLFYSVGIGQISSEVPQNLSASRPQDRQFILSSKKLLLSDSGFYLCAWGTTGYYNEQFFGPGTRLTVL.

This clonotype showed up many times. The chain employs TRBV20-1 and TRBJ1-5, with D unclear. V was trimmed by 1 base and J by 1 base, leaving 8 bases between them. CDR3 length: 14 residues. Germline CDR1 is DFQATT and CDR2 is SNEGSKA (reference sequence). The CDR3 loop reads CSARAGSSNQPQHF. The CDR3 DNA follows: TGCAGTGCTAGAGCCGGGTCGAGCAATCAGCCCCAGCATTTT.

This chain joins TRBV6-5 and TRBJ2-1; tentative D call: TRBD1 (6 bases). The V end was cut by 5 bases, the J end by 10 bases, with 12 bases between. The CDR3 consists of 12 residues. CDR1 and CDR2 from the germline V gene are MNHEY and SVGAGI. Here the CDR3 reads CASSPPRGEQFF. The CDR3 nucleotides are TGTGCCAGCAGTCCTCCGAGGGGGGAGCAGTTCTTC.

This clonotype showed up just a few times. This CDR3 is CASRGTGGGYGYTF. The CDR3 nucleotides read TGTGCCAGCAGAGGGACAGGGGGCGGCTATGGCTACACCTTC. The genes are TRBV2 and TRBJ1-2, with TRBD1 matching 12 bases. Germline CDR1 and CDR2: SNHLY and FYNNEI. This CDR3 region has 14 residues. Trimming removed 6 bases from V and 4 bases from J; junction bases left unmatched: 3. The entire variable domain, with the rest obtained from reference TRBV2 and TRBJ1-2, is as follows: EPEVTQTPSHQVTQMGQEVILRCVPISNHLYFYWYRQILGQKVEFLVSFYNNEISEKSEIFDDQFSVERPDGSNFTLKIRSTKLEDSAMYFCASRGTGGGYGYTFGSGTRLTVV.

This chain uses TRBV6-5 with TRBJ2-7; D is uncertain. Germline assignment: CDR1 MNHEY and CDR2 SVGAGI. CDR3 size: 13 residues. V lost 5 bases and J 3 bases, leaving 11 bases between the germline ends. For the CDR3, the DNA is TGTGCCAGCAGTCGGACGGGTAGCTACGAGCAGTACGTC. Translation: CASSRTGSYEQYV.